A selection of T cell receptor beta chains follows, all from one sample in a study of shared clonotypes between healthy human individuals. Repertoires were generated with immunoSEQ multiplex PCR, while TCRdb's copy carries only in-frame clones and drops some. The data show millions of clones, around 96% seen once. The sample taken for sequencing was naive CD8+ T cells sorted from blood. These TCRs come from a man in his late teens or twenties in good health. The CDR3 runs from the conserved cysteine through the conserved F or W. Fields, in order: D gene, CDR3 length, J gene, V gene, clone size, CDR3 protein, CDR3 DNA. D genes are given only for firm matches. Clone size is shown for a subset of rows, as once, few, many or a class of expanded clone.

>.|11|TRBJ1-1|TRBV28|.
CGALYNWVAFF
TGTGGGGCACTATACAATTGGGTAGCTTTCTTT
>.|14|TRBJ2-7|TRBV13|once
CASSLKGPSYEQYF
TGTGCCAGCAGCTTAAAGGGACCCTCCTACGAGCAGTACTTC
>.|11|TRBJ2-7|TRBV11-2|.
CASGLGSEQYF
TGTGCATCCGGGCTCGGGTCCGAGCAGTACTTC
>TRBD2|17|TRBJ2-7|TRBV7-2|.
CASSHPGREGISYEQYF
TGTGCCAGCAGCCACCCGGGGCGGGAGGGAATCTCCTACGAGCAGTACTTC
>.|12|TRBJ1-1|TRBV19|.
CASSIGSLLAFF
TGTGCCAGTAGTATTGGCAGCCTCCTAGCTTTCTTT
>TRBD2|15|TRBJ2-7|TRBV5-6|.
CASSLTSGRLWEQYF
TGTGCCAGCAGCTTGACTAGCGGGAGACTTTGGGAGCAGTACTTC
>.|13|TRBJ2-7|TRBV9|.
CASSPRTAYEQYF
TGTGCCAGCAGCCCAAGGACAGCATACGAGCAGTACTTC
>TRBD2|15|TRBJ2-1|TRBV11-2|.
CASSFAGLAGPEQFF
TGTGCCAGCAGCTTCGCGGGACTAGCGGGGCCGGAGCAGTTCTTC
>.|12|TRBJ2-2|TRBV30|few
CASEGGTGELFF
TGTGCCTCCGAGGGGGGGACCGGGGAGCTGTTTTTT
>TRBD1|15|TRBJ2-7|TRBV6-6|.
CASSYGQGWPYEQYF
TGTGCCAGCAGTTACGGACAGGGTTGGCCCTACGAGCAGTACTTC
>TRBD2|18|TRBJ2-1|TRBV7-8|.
CASSLGLAGARSYNEQFF
TGTGCCAGCAGCCTCGGACTAGCGGGAGCGCGCTCCTACAATGAGCAGTTCTTC
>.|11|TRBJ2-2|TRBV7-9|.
CASLGTGELFF
TGTGCCAGCCTCGGGACCGGGGAGCTGTTTTTT
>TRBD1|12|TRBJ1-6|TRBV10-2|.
CASSESRDRAHF
TGCGCCAGCAGTGAGTCCAGAGACAGGGCCCACTTT
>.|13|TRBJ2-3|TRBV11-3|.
CASSLVWTDTQYF
TGTGCCAGCAGCTTAGTATGGACAGATACGCAGTATTTT
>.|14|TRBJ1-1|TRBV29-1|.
CSVEDLRGGTEAFF
TGCAGCGTTGAAGACCTTCGGGGTGGCACTGAAGCTTTCTTT
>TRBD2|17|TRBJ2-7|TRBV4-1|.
CASSQFHGLAVNYEQYF
TGCGCCAGCAGCCAATTTCATGGACTAGCGGTAAACTACGAGCAGTACTTC
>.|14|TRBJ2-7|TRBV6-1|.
CASSEERGLHEQYF
TGTGCCAGCAGTGAAGAACGAGGTTTACACGAGCAGTACTTC
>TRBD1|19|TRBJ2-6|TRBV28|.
CASSLFETGGISGANVLTF
TGTGCCAGCAGTTTATTCGAGACAGGGGGCATTTCTGGGGCCAACGTCCTGACTTTC
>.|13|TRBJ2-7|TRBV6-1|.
CASSEGTSYEQYF
TGTGCCAGCAGTGAGGGGACCTCCTACGAGCAGTACTTC
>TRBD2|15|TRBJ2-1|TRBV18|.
CASSPEREGDNEQFF
TGTGCCAGCTCACCGGAGCGGGAGGGGGACAATGAGCAGTTCTTC
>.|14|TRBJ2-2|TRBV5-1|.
CASSLGIDTGELFF
TGCGCCAGCAGCCTGGGGATCGACACCGGGGAGCTGTTTTTT
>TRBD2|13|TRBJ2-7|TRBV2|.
CAGGTSGNYEQYF
TGTGCCGGGGGGACTAGCGGGAATTACGAGCAGTACTTC
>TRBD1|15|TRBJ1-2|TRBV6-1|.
CASSKRQGMDYGYTF
TGTGCCAGCAGTAAAAGACAGGGTATGGACTATGGCTACACCTTC
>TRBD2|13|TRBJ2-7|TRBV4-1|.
CASSQRESYEQYF
TGCGCCAGCAGCCAGCGGGAGTCCTACGAGCAGTACTTC
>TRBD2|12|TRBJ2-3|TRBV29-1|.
CSGTSGTDTQYF
TGCAGTGGGACTAGCGGCACGGATACGCAGTATTTT
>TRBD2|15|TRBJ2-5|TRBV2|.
CASSEGSGRTETQYF
TGTGCCAGCAGTGAAGGTAGCGGGAGAACAGAGACCCAGTACTTC
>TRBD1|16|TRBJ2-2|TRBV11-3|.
CASSLRGQGDTGELFF
TGTGCCAGCAGCTTAAGGGGGCAGGGGGACACCGGGGAGCTGTTTTTT
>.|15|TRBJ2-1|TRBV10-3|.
CAISETSNFLNEQFF
TGTGCCATCAGTGAAACTAGTAACTTCTTGAATGAGCAGTTCTTC
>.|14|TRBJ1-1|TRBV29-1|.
CSVELRGFGTEAFF
TGCAGCGTTGAGCTCAGGGGATTTGGTACTGAAGCTTTCTTT
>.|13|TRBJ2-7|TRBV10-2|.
CASSESTTLEQYF
TGCGCCAGCAGTGAGTCAACTACTTTGGAGCAGTACTTC
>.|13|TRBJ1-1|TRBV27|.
CASGLGQNTEAFF
TGTGCCAGTGGTCTGGGACAGAACACTGAAGCTTTCTTT